A single sample is the source of the 2 T cell receptor beta chains below, sequenced in a study of glioma-infiltrating T cells after dendritic cell vaccination. Assay used: immunoSEQ multiplex PCR; TCRdb lists only in-frame clones, some missing. The sample consists of just under 85,000 clones, approximately 90% of them appearing once. This sample comprised blood, obtained before dendritic cell vaccination. The receptors were gathered from a human donor with glioblastoma.

The chain employs TRBV5-6 and TRBJ2-5, with D perhaps matching TRBD2 (5 bases). V lost 2 bases and J 11 bases, leaving 22 bases between the germline ends. The CDR3 has 15 amino acids. The germline V gene has CDR1 SGHDT and CDR2 YYEEEE. DNA for the CDR3: TGTGCCAGCAGCTTATTCGGAACATCATCTGGGGAGCAGTACTTC. It translates to CASSLFGTSSGEQYF.

The chain has TRBV23-1 and TRBJ2-7; D gene unclear. TRBV23-1 is treated as an ORF (open reading frame) with a function not yet certain. The V and J ends lost 0 bases and 1 base respectively, with 10 bases between them. The CDR3 sequence is 15 residues long. The CDR3 loop reads CASSQSGQASYEQYF. CDR3 bases: TGCGCCAGCAGTCAATCTGGGCAGGCGTCCTACGAGCAGTACTTC.